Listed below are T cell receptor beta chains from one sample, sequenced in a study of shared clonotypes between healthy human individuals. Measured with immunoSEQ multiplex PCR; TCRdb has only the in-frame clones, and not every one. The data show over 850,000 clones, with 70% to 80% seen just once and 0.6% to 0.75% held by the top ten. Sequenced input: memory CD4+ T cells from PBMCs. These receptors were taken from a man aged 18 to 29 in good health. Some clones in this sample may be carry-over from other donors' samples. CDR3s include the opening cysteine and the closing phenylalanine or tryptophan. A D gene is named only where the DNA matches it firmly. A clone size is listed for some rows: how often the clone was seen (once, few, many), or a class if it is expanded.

CASSQDGSYEQYF | TGTGCCAGCAGCCAAGACGGCTCCTACGAGCAGTACTTC | TRBJ2-7 | TRBV27 | - | -
CASGDRPKTYEQYF | TGTGCCAGCGGGGACAGGCCGAAAACCTACGAGCAGTACTTC | TRBJ2-7 | TRBV28 | - | TRBD1
CASSLRADTFYEQYF | TGTGCCAGCAGCTTAAGGGCAGACACCTTCTACGAGCAGTACTTC | TRBJ2-7 | TRBV7-2 | - | -
CASSYGTGRETQYF | TGCGCCAGCAGTTATGGGACAGGGCGGGAGACCCAGTACTTC | TRBJ2-5 | TRBV5-1 | - | TRBD1
CASSYSAGRVDTQYF | TGTGCCAGCAGTTACTCGGCAGGGAGGGTAGATACGCAGTATTTT | TRBJ2-3 | TRBV6-5 | - | TRBD2
CASSRGPYEQYF | TGTGCCAGCAGTAGGGGGCCCTACGAGCAGTACTTC | TRBJ2-7 | TRBV28 | few | TRBD1
CASSEGQAESQPQHF | TGTGCCAGCAGTGAGGGACAGGCGGAATCCCAGCCCCAGCATTTT | TRBJ1-5 | TRBV2 | - | TRBD1
CSVEKGAGYGYTF | TGCAGCGTTGAAAAGGGGGCCGGCTATGGCTACACCTTC | TRBJ1-2 | TRBV29-1 | - | TRBD1
CASSLVQQPQHF | TGTGCCAGCAGTTTAGTCCAACAGCCCCAGCATTTT | TRBJ1-5 | TRBV28 | - | -
CASSRYLGPLGPYGYTF | TGTGCCAGCAGTCGTTACCTGGGCCCATTGGGGCCCTATGGCTACACCTTC | TRBJ1-2 | TRBV27 | - | -
CSAGVGLDNEQFF | TGCAGCGCCGGGGTCGGTTTAGACAATGAGCAGTTCTTC | TRBJ2-1 | TRBV29-1 | - | -
CASRLGGEAFF | TGTGCCAGCAGACTGGGGGGAGAAGCTTTCTTT | TRBJ1-1 | TRBV11-3 | - | -
CASSAIRPAGNTIYF | TGTGCCAGCAGTGCTATAAGGCCCGCTGGAAACACCATATATTTT | TRBJ1-3 | TRBV2 | - | -
CASSHTEMSNQPQHF | TGTGCCAGCAGCCACACAGAGATGAGCAATCAGCCCCAGCATTTT | TRBJ1-5 | TRBV6-1 | few | -
CASSVGSYTEAFF | TGTGCCAGCAGCGTAGGGTCTTACACTGAAGCTTTCTTT | TRBJ1-1 | TRBV9 | - | -
CASSQQINQPQHF | TGTGCCAGCAGCCAACAAATTAATCAGCCCCAGCATTTT | TRBJ1-5 | TRBV7-9 | many | -
CASSLFYWAEIPADTQYF | TGTGCCAGCAGCTTATTTTATTGGGCAGAGATACCTGCGGATACGCAGTATTTT | TRBJ2-3 | TRBV5-6 | - | -
CASSRNRGNSPLHF | TGTGCCAGCAGCCGAAACAGGGGTAATTCACCCCTCCACTTT | TRBJ1-6 | TRBV5-6 | - | TRBD1
CASSLTGRFFSGQYF | TGTGCCAGCAGTTTGACAGGGCGGTTTTTCTCGGGGCAGTACTTC | TRBJ2-7 | TRBV28 | - | TRBD1
CASSLSLGNEKLFF | TGCGCCAGCAGCTTGTCGCTGGGGAATGAAAAACTGTTTTTT | TRBJ1-4 | TRBV5-1 | - | -
CASSYLPGGLDEQFF | TGTGCCAGCAGCTACTTACCGGGAGGTTTAGATGAGCAGTTCTTC | TRBJ2-1 | TRBV11-3 | - | TRBD2
CSARDAFF | TGCAGTGCTAGGGATGCTTTCTTT | TRBJ1-1 | TRBV20-1 | - | -
CASSEGHRGVETQYF | TGTGCCAGCAGCGAGGGACATCGGGGTGTAGAGACCCAGTACTTC | TRBJ2-5 | TRBV5-6 | - | -
CASSVRGGYQPQHF | TGTGCCAGTAGTGTCCGAGGGGGCTACCAGCCCCAGCATTTT | TRBJ1-5 | TRBV19 | - | TRBD1
CASSVLVGGNQPQHF | TGTGCCAGCAGTGTTCTCGTAGGGGGCAATCAGCCCCAGCATTTT | TRBJ1-5 | TRBV2 | - | -
CASRDRGQPHEQYF | TGTGCCAGCAGAGACCGGGGACAGCCGCACGAGCAGTACTTC | TRBJ2-7 | TRBV2 | - | TRBD1
CASSLARPYEQYF | TGTGCCAGCAGCTTGGCTCGACCCTACGAGCAGTACTTC | TRBJ2-7 | TRBV5-8 | once | -
CASSLDQGAQTTEAFF | TGTGCCAGCAGTTTAGATCAGGGGGCGCAGACGACTGAAGCTTTCTTT | TRBJ1-1 | TRBV28 | once | TRBD1
CASSDLAGIYTEAFF | TGTGCCAGCAGCGACCTAGCCGGGATATACACTGAAGCTTTCTTT | TRBJ1-1 | TRBV6-6 | - | -
CASSLDDFFGGAQPQHF | TGTGCCAGCAGCTTAGATGATTTTTTTGGGGGAGCGCAGCCCCAGCATTTT | TRBJ1-5 | TRBV7-9 | - | -
CASSLGLNYGYTF | TGCGCCAGCAGCTTGGGCCTCAACTATGGCTACACCTTC | TRBJ1-2 | TRBV5-1 | - | -
CASSPRAHEQYF | TGTGCCAGCAGCCCCAGGGCCCACGAGCAGTACTTC | TRBJ2-7 | TRBV11-2 | - | -
CAVGGNYGYTF | TGTGCCGTCGGAGGGAACTATGGCTACACCTTC | TRBJ1-2 | TRBV28 | - | -
CASSSPGTGPYEQYF | TGTGCCAGCAGTTCCCCCGGGACGGGTCCCTACGAGCAGTACTTC | TRBJ2-7 | TRBV28 | once | -
CASARMNTEAFF | TGTGCCAGTGCCCGGATGAACACTGAAGCTTTCTTT | TRBJ1-1 | TRBV6-1 | - | -
CALGDRNYGYTF | TGTGCCTTGGGCGACAGAAACTATGGCTACACCTTC | TRBJ1-2 | TRBV30 | - | -
CASSLVNPSMNTEAFF | TGTGCCAGCAGCTTAGTGAATCCCTCAATGAACACTGAAGCTTTCTTT | TRBJ1-1 | TRBV7-8 | - | -
CASSEPTTNEKLFF | TGTGCCAGTTCAGAACCGACAACTAATGAAAAACTGTTTTTT | TRBJ1-4 | TRBV28 | - | -
CASRESSGASYNEQFF | TGTGCCAGCAGGGAATCTAGCGGGGCTTCCTACAATGAGCAGTTCTTC | TRBJ2-1 | TRBV6-4 | - | TRBD2
CASSSLVRDEQYF | TGTGCCAGCAGTTCTCTTGTCAGGGACGAGCAGTACTTC | TRBJ2-7 | TRBV7-9 | - | -
CASSLTGQPEAGELFF | TGTGCCAGCAGCCTAACGGGACAGCCGGAGGCCGGGGAGCTGTTTTTT | TRBJ2-2 | TRBV14 | - | TRBD1
CASSTQGAHYGYTF | TGTGCCAGCAGTACCCAGGGGGCTCACTATGGCTACACCTTC | TRBJ1-2 | TRBV2 | - | TRBD1
CASSLGGSGTEAFF | TGTGCCAGCAGCTTAGGGGGGTCCGGCACTGAAGCTTTCTTT | TRBJ1-1 | TRBV7-9 | - | -
CASSQELRDYEQYF | TGCGCCAGCAGCCAAGAATTGAGGGATTACGAGCAGTACTTC | TRBJ2-7 | TRBV4-3 | - | -
CASSESGRQFF | TGCGCCAGCAGTGAAAGTGGCCGGCAGTTCTTC | TRBJ2-1 | TRBV10-1 | - | -
CASSRTGSYEQYF | TGTGCCAGCAGCCGGACAGGCTCCTACGAGCAGTACTTC | TRBJ2-7 | TRBV6-1 | - | TRBD1
CASAWQAGFNTGELFF | TGTGCCAGCGCGTGGCAGGCCGGATTTAACACCGGGGAGCTGTTTTTT | TRBJ2-2 | TRBV11-2 | - | -
CSASDTEAFF | TGCAGTGCTAGTGACACTGAAGCTTTCTTT | TRBJ1-1 | TRBV20-1 | few | -
CASSLGGTTSEAFF | TGTGCCAGCAGCTTAGGGGGGACAACTAGTGAAGCTTTCTTT | TRBJ1-1 | TRBV7-9 | once | -
CASSLLARGFYGYTF | TGTGCCAGCAGCTTGCTTGCACGCGGATTCTATGGCTACACCTTC | TRBJ1-2 | TRBV4-2 | - | -
CASSMAEWDTEAFF | TGTGCCAGTAGTATGGCTGAGTGGGACACTGAAGCTTTCTTT | TRBJ1-1 | TRBV19 | - | -